This T cell receptor (beta chain) appears in the sequencing data of a study of PD-1 blockade in mismatch repair-deficient tumors. On the study more broadly: Patients had approximately 12 mismatch repair-deficient cancer types, all previously treated and progressing. Study-level points and caveats: After pembrolizumab, tumor-resident clones rose rapidly, then generally contracted before radiologic responses.

This CDR3 comprises 12 residues. V was cut by 4 bases and J by 10 bases, with 11 bases left in between. Germline CDR1 reads MNHEY; CDR2 reads SMNVEV (reference sequence). As concerns this clone: The antigen is not known.

The assay was immunoSEQ multiplex PCR, and TCRdb's table has in-frame clones only and misses some. The sample records 100,000 to 150,000 clones, 85% to 90% being singletons. Mismatch repair deficiency was confirmed in all patients, by PCR or immunohistochemistry. TCRs were sequenced from a few patients responding to pembrolizumab. Sequencing used peripheral blood, obtained 44 weeks after starting pembrolizumab. The V call is TRBV27, the J call TRBJ2-1, with D possibly being TRBD2 (7 bases). This TCR was recovered from an adult with mismatch repair-deficient cancer. The CDR3 DNA reads as TGTGCCAGCAGTTCCAAGGGGGGGGAGCAGTTCTTC. This codes for CASSSKGGEQFF.